The T cell receptor (beta chain) described here comes from a study of blood T cells in healthy people across ages. The study, taken as a whole, reports: Higher diversity, along with more naive CD4+ cells, distinguished long-lived donors from aged donors.

The amount of total RNA extracted per sample was at least 5.5 micrograms. There are a few counts of this clonotype. The antigen remains undetermined. Through a sample-barcoded 5' primer and a J-beta primer mix, a second PCR was run for about 6 to 11 cycles. A single record per CDR3 protein comes from TCRdb applying MiXCR to the 5' RACE reads. The sample yields over a million distinct CDR3 sequences, less than 50% seen once. This sequence was found in a woman in her fifties or sixties in good health. The sample consisted of blood.

CDR3 DNA sequence: TGTGCCAGCAGCTCCCCCGGGACTAGCGGGAACTACGAGCAGTACTTC. This translates into CASSSPGTSGNYEQYF. The chain carries TRBV11-1 and TRBJ2-7; 13 bases are a match to TRBD2. Germline V gene sequence: CDR1 SGHAT, CDR2 FQDESV (reference sequence). Trimming removed 4 bases from V and 3 bases from J; junction bases left unmatched: 6. CDR3 length: 16 amino acids. Looking up the rest from reference TRBV11-1 and TRBJ2-7 gives the full variable domain: EAEVAQSPRYKITEKSQAVAFWCDPISGHATLYWYRQILGQGPELLVQFQDESVVDDSQLPKDRFSAERLKGVDSTLKIQPAELGDSAMYLCASSSPGTSGNYEQYFGPGTRLTVT.